This T cell receptor beta chain was captured in a study of STAT5B mutations in CD4+ large granular lymphocyte leukemia (dated by TCRdb to between 2021 and 2022). Broadly, across the study: Among the healthy controls, the CDR3 'QG' motif was associated with a particular HLA allele. The study compared the TCRbeta repertoires of patients with CD4+ T-cell large granular lymphocyte leukemia against those of healthy blood donors. Flow cytometry performed on FACSCanto II or FACSVerse showed that the purified fractions had more than 95% purity among lymphocytes. Points the paper makes about the study in general: Compared with healthy CD4+ repertoires, CD4-sorted patient repertoires appeared more clonal, and this difference remained even after the putative leukemic clones were removed. Main leukemic clonotypes were private to each patient, although less than 30% of the main leukemic clonotypes were found at low frequency in the non-leukemic repertoires of other patients. TRBV06-family usage was enriched among the top patient clones (8/27) compared with healthy controls (2/35). Data were not HLA-matched; higher clonality in CD4+ versus CD8+ T-LGLL could reflect the relatively small sample size.

There are 13 amino acids in the CDR3, from cysteine to phenylalanine inclusive. Left in the record is the CDR3 DNA by itself, 39 bases read in frame from the first base. The germline V gene yields SGHTA for CDR1 and FQGNSA for CDR2. Trimming removed 4 bases from V and 7 bases from J, leaving 10 bases between the germline ends. Buffy coats from some 35 blood donors, supplied by the Finnish Red Cross blood service, were used as healthy controls. All TCR-sequenced material derived from peripheral blood: patient blood samples and healthy donor buffy coats. Peripheral blood mononuclear cells were isolated by Ficoll-Hypaque gradient centrifugation. Magnetic purification was used to isolate CD4+ cells from the buffy coats of the healthy controls. The Gentra Puregene Cell and Tissue kit was used to extract genomic DNA, and a Qubit 2.0 fluorometer was used to measure the amount of genomic DNA. The immunoSEQ assay at survey resolution was applied to genomic DNA for sequencing of TCRbeta rearrangements. Turning to the authors' computational methods: In the TCR sequencing data, the lowest productive clonotype frequency that could be detected was 2.59 x 10-5. Only productive TCRbeta rearrangements, defined as complete and in-frame sequences, were included in the analyses. Simpson clonality, calculated in the immunoSEQ Analyzer version 3.0, was used as the measure of sample clonality. Clones were grouped by frequency into very rare, small, medium, large (1-20%) or hyperexpanded (>20%) categories. Generation probabilities were estimated with OLGA 1.2.3, V-gene circos plots were made with VDJtools, specificities were looked up in VDJdb, and CDR3 motifs were identified with GLIPH. TCRdb took over this immuneACCESS table, retaining in-frame rearrangements with V and J assigned. Such tables are incomplete; in checked studies, under half of the missing clones stem from an unresolved V gene, and the remainder is unexplained. That table furnishes V, J and clone size, whereas the DNA furnished D and trimming. The sample table contains roughly 46,000 clones; only one count was recorded for approximately 84% of them. In total, the top ten clones hold roughly 0.35% of the sample.

This clone was recorded only once. Its cognate antigen has yet to be identified. No base-level quality is on record; no much larger clone is a single base apart. Material: CD4+ T cells from blood buffy coats. Rearrangement joined TRBV7-2 to TRBJ2-2; TRBD2 is perhaps the D gene, given 5 matching bases. The TCR originated in a human donor in good health. The CDR3 here reads CASSSSGNGELFF. The nucleotide sequence reads as follows: TGTGCCAGCAGCTCCTCCGGGAACGGGGAGCTGTTTTTT.